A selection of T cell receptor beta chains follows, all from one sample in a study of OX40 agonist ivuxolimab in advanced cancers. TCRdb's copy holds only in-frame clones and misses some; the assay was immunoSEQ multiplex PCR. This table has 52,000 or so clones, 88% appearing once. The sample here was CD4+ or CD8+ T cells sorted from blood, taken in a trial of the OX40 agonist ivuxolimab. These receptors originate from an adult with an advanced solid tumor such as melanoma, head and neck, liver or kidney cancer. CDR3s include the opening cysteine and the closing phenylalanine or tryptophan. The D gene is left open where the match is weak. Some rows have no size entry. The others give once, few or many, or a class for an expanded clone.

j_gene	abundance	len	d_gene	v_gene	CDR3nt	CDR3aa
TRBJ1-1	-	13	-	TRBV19	TGTGCCAGTAGTATGACGGGGAACACTGAAGCTTTCTTT	CASSMTGNTEAFF
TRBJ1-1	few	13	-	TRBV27	TGTGCCAGCAGCGCTACTTATCACACTGAAGCTTTCTTT	CASSATYHTEAFF
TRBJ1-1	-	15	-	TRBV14	TGTGCCAGCAGCCAACGGAAGGGGGGGAGGACTGAAGCTTTCTTT	CASSQRKGGRTEAFF
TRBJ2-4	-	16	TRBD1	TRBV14	TGTGCCAGCAGCCAAGCTCGGGGACAGCTCAAAAACATTCAGTACTTC	CASSQARGQLKNIQYF
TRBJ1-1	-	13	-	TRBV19	TGTGCCAGTAGTATCTCGATGAACACTGAAGCTTTCTTT	CASSISMNTEAFF
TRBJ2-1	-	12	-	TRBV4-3	TGCGCCAGCAGCCAAGTAGTATCTGAGCAGTTCTTC	CASSQVVSEQFF
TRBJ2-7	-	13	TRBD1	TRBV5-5	TGTGCCAGCAGTGGGACAGGGTCCTACGAGCAGTACTTC	CASSGTGSYEQYF
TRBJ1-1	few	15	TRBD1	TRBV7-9	TGTGCCAGCAGCCCATACAGGGGAGGCGAGACTGAAGCTTTCTTT	CASSPYRGGETEAFF
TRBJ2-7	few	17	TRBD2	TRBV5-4	TGTGCCAGCAGCCCGACTAGCGGGAGGCCCGGAAGTGACGAGCAGTACTTC	CASSPTSGRPGSDEQYF
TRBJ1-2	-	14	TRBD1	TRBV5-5	TGTGCCAGCAGCCCCTGGGACAGCGTGGATGGCTACACCTTC	CASSPWDSVDGYTF
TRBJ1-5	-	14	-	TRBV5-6	TGTGCCAGCAGCTTGGGGTATAGCAATCAGCCCCAGCATTTT	CASSLGYSNQPQHF
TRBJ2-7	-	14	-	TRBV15	TGTGCCACCAGCAGAGACTCAGGGAAATACGAGCAGTACTTC	CATSRDSGKYEQYF
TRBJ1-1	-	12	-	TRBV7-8	TGTGCCAGCAGCGTTGACCGGGACAAAGCTTTCTTT	CASSVDRDKAFF
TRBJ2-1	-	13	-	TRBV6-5	TGTGCCAGCAGTTACTCCTCCTACAATGAGCAGTTCTTC	CASSYSSYNEQFF
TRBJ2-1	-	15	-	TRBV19	TGTGCCAGTAGTATAGATGTGGGGCCTCACAATGAGCAGTTCTTC	CASSIDVGPHNEQFF
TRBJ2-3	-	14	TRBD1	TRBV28	TGTGCCAGCAGTGGACAGGGGTTGACAGATACGCAGTATTTT	CASSGQGLTDTQYF
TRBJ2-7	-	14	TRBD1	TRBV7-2	TGTGCCAGCAGCATAGGACAGGGAGCTTACGAGCAGTACTTC	CASSIGQGAYEQYF
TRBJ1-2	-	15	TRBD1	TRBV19	TGTGCCAGTAGTCTCTTCCCCGGGACAGGGGCTATCTACACCTTC	CASSLFPGTGAIYTF
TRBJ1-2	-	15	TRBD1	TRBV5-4	TGTGCCAGCAGCTTGGCCGGATCAGGGGGACATGGCTACACCTTC	CASSLAGSGGHGYTF
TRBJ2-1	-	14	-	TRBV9	TGTGCCAGCAGCGTAGTCGGTAACTACAATGAGCAGTTCTTC	CASSVVGNYNEQFF
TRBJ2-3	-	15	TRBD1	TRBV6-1	TGTGCCAGCAGTGCAGTTGGGACAGGGAGCGATACGCAGTATTTT	CASSAVGTGSDTQYF
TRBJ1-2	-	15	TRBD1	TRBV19	TGTGCCAGTGCACCGGGACAGGGGGCGGCAGATGGCTACACCTTC	CASAPGQGAADGYTF
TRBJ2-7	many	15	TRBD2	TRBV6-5	TGTGCCAGCAGTTACGAGCTAGCGGGAGTATCCGAGCAGTACTTC	CASSYELAGVSEQYF
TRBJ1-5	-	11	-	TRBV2	TGTGCCAGCAGTTTTGATGAGCCCCAGCATTTT	CASSFDEPQHF
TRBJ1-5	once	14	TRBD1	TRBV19	TGTGCCAGTAGTGGGGGACAGGGGTTTCAGCCCCAGCATTTT	CASSGGQGFQPQHF
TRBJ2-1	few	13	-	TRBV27	TGTGCCAGCAGTTTATCAGAGAACAATGAGCAGTTCTTC	CASSLSENNEQFF
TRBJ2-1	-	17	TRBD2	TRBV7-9	TGTGCCAGCAGCTTAGCGCGCGGACTAGCGGGGAACAATGAGCAGTTCTTC	CASSLARGLAGNNEQFF
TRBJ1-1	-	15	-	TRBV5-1	TGCGCCAGCAGCTACCGGGACCCCCTGAACACTGAAGCTTTCTTT	CASSYRDPLNTEAFF
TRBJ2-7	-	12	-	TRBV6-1	TGTGCCAGCGGGGGGCTGGTCGACGAGCAGTACTTC	CASGGLVDEQYF
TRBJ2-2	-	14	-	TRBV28	TGTGCCAGCAGTCCGCGCGGGTACCTCGGGGAGCTGTTTTTT	CASSPRGYLGELFF
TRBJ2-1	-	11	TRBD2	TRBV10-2	TGCGCCAGCAGTGAGACGGGGGGGCAGTTCTTC	CASSETGGQFF
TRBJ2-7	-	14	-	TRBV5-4	TGTGCCAGCAGCTTCTTGGGCAGGGCCTACGAGCAGTACTTC	CASSFLGRAYEQYF
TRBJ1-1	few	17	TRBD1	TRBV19	TGTGCCAGTAGTATGGGACAGGACCTTCAAACGTACACTGAAGCTTTCTTT	CASSMGQDLQTYTEAFF
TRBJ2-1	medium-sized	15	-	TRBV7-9	TGTGCCAGCAGCTCCACCCCACAGACCGGCAATGAGCAGTTCTTC	CASSSTPQTGNEQFF
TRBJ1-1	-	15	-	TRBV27	TGTGCCAGCAGTCTAGGCCCCAGGGTGAACACTGAAGCTTTCTTT	CASSLGPRVNTEAFF
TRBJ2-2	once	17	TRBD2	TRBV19	TGTGCCAGTAGTATATTACCGGGACTAGAAAACACCGGGGAGCTGTTTTTT	CASSILPGLENTGELFF
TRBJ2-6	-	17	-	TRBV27	TGTGCCAGCAGTCCTCAGGGGTCCCTCTCTGGGGCCAACGTCCTGACTTTC	CASSPQGSLSGANVLTF
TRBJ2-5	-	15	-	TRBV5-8	TGTGCCAGCAGCTTGGCCGTGGGTGGCGTAGAGACCCAGTACTTC	CASSLAVGGVETQYF
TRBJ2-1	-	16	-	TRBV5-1	TGCGCCAGCAGCTTGTCTCCGGCCCTAGAAGGCAATGAGCAGTTCTTC	CASSLSPALEGNEQFF
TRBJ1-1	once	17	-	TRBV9	TGTGCCAGCAGCGCGGACGGGGCGGGGATCATGAACACTGAAGCTTTCTTT	CASSADGAGIMNTEAFF
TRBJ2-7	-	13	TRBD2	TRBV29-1	TGCAGCGGGGGACTAGCGGGAGCTTACGAGCAGTACTTC	CSGGLAGAYEQYF
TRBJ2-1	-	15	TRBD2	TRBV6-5	TGTGCCAGCAGTCCTCTCCTTGGTAGCGGGAGCTCAACGTTCTTC	CASSPLLGSGSSTFF
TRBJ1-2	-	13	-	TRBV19	TGTGCCAGTTTAGAAGGACAGAACTATGGCTACACCTTC	CASLEGQNYGYTF
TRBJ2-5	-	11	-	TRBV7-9	TGTGCCAGCTTCATAACGGAGACCCAGTACTTC	CASFITETQYF
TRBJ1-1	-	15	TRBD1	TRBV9	TGTGCCAGCAGCGTAACCGGGACAGGGGGCTCTGAAGCTTTCTTT	CASSVTGTGGSEAFF
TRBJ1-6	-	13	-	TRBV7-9	TGTGCCAGCAGCTTAGATAGTAATTCACCCCTCCACTTT	CASSLDSNSPLHF